This passage covers 14 T cell receptor beta chains from one sample sequenced in a study of shared clonotypes between healthy human individuals. Sequencing used immunoSEQ multiplex PCR; TCRdb keeps in-frame clones, though not all of them. The table has 760,000 or so clones, 95% to 97% seen once. Naive CD8 isolation took CD45RO-negative cells positively selected for CCR7 and excluded terminally differentiated effector memory CD45RA+ cells. The sample consisted of naive CD8+ T cells sorted from blood. The receptors here all came from a man in his thirties or forties in good health.

The rearrangement joins TRBV7-9 to TRBJ2-1; D remains unclear. The V end was cut by 3 bases, the J end by 8 bases, with 8 bases between. This CDR3 is 12 amino acids long. Germline CDR1 SEHNR, CDR2 FQNEAQ (reference sequence). CDR3 sequence: CASSFVVDEQFF. The CDR3, as DNA: TGTGCCAGCAGCTTTGTTGTGGATGAGCAGTTCTTC.

This clone showed up just once. CDR3 coding DNA: TGTGCCAGCAGTTTGTCCCCGATCAAGCGGGAGGGCCGAAACACCGGGGAGCTGTTTTTT. Encoded protein: CASSLSPIKREGRNTGELFF. This sequence joins TRBV28 and TRBJ2-2, with 10 nucleotides matching TRBD2. Germline assignment: CDR1 MDHEN and CDR2 SYDVKM. CDR3 length equals 20 residues. Trimming at V came to 3 bases and at J to 2 bases, leaving 15 bases not matched to a gene.

The chain joins TRBV7-6 to TRBJ2-3; the D gene is possibly TRBD2 (6 bases). This CDR3 region has 15 residues. The V end was cut by 6 bases, the J end by 2 bases, with 15 bases between. Germline CDR1 reads SGHVS; CDR2 reads FNYEAQ. CDR3 amino acids: CASRPPEGPTDTQYF. CDR3 nucleotides: TGTGCCAGCAGGCCACCGGAGGGCCCCACAGATACGCAGTATTTT.

The chain is built from TRBV27 and TRBJ2-5; TRBD1 might be the D (5 bases). Deletions cut 3 bases from V and 4 bases from J, with 12 bases between. From germline, CDR1 is MNHEY and CDR2 SMNVEV (reference sequence). The CDR3 runs to 14 residues. The CDR3 nucleotides read TGTGCCAGCAGTTTGGGCTGGGGCGGAGAGACCCAGTACTTC. Protein sequence: CASSLGWGGETQYF.

Worth noting for this clone: Germline is not matched at one junction end, which may reflect a read error. The chain has TRBV10-3 and TRBJ1-1, with D tentatively TRBD1 (6 bases). The CDR3 consists of 14 residues. In germline, CDR1 is ENHRY, CDR2 SYGVKD. The CDR3 region is CAISETGLKTEAFF. Written as DNA, the CDR3 is TGTGCCATCAGTGAAACAGGGTTGAAGACTGAAGCTTTCTTT.

CDR3 nucleotide sequence: TGTGCCAGCAGGGAAATAAGCAATGAGCAGTTCTTC. This codes for CASREISNEQFF. The J gene is TRBJ2-1, the V gene TRBV27; D remains unclear. The CDR3 runs to 12 residues. Germline V lookup: CDR1 MNHEY, CDR2 SMNVEV (reference sequence). Deletions cut 6 bases from V and 6 bases from J, with 9 bases between.

This chain connects TRBV27 to TRBJ2-1; the match to TRBD2 covers 15 bases. Germline V lookup: CDR1 MNHEY, CDR2 SMNVEV (reference sequence). The CDR3 consists of 16 residues. V shed 4 bases and J 14 bases; nucleotides not matched to a gene: 12. The CDR3 DNA reads as TGTGCCAGCAGTTCGCTCATGGGACTAGCGGGAGGAGGGGAGTTCTTC. Protein: CASSSLMGLAGGGEFF.

The chain is built from TRBV29-1 and TRBJ2-7; TRBD2 matches 8 bases. From germline, CDR1 is SQVTM and CDR2 ANQGSEA. V dropped 4 bases and J dropped 2; count of bases not matched to a gene: 4. The CDR3 is 13 residues long. The CDR3 region has the DNA TGCAGCGTTGTTGTAGCGGGAACCTACGAGCAGTACTTC. Protein: CSVVVAGTYEQYF.

V and J are TRBV4-1 and TRBJ1-1; the match to TRBD1 covers 7 bases. CDR3 size: 15 residues. CDR1 MGHRA and CDR2 YSYEKL come from the germline V gene. Trimming cost V 0 bases and J 2 bases; bases outside gene matches: 3. The CDR3 reads CASSQDEGANTEAFF. The CDR3, as DNA: TGCGCCAGCAGCCAAGATGAGGGGGCAAACACTGAAGCTTTCTTT.

The chain joins TRBV19 to TRBJ2-1; no clear D gene. Germline V lookup: CDR1 LNHDA, CDR2 SQIVND (reference sequence). The CDR3 totals 14 residues. V gave up 5 bases and J gave up 0 bases, with 8 bases separating them. The CDR3 here is CASSPIYSYNEQFF. The CDR3 DNA reads TGTGCCAGTAGTCCTATTTACTCCTACAATGAGCAGTTCTTC.

The chain carries TRBV14 and TRBJ1-2; D remains unclear. The length of the CDR3 is 13 residues. Germline CDR1 SGHDN, CDR2 FVKESK. V lost 0 bases to trimming and J lost 2 bases, with 4 bases between them. In DNA form, the CDR3 reads TGTGCCAGCAGCCAAGAAACAAACTATGGCTACACCTTC. It translates to CASSQETNYGYTF.

The DNA of the CDR3 is TGTGCCAGCAGCTCCAATACGGGAGGCCCGAACACCGGGGAGCTGTTTTTT. It encodes CASSSNTGGPNTGELFF. This chain uses TRBV7-9 with TRBJ2-2, with TRBD2 identical over 7 bases. Trimming cost V 4 bases and J 0 bases; bases outside gene matches: 8. The V gene's germline CDR1 is SEHNR and CDR2 FQNEAQ (reference sequence). The length of the CDR3 is 17 residues.

The chain combines TRBV10-3 with TRBJ2-7, with TRBD2 matching 11 bases. CDR1 is ENHRY, CDR2 SYGVKD, per germline. The length of the CDR3 is 14 residues. The V segment lost 5 bases and the J segment 4 bases; nucleotides outside the gene matches: 4. Here the CDR3 reads CAISKLAGEYEQYF. For the CDR3, the DNA is TGTGCCATCAGTAAACTAGCGGGAGAGTACGAGCAGTACTTC.

CDR3 coding DNA: TGTGCCAGCAGCTTGAAGTCAGCTTTCGGGGAGCTGTTTTTT. It yields the protein CASSLKSAFGELFF. The chain uses TRBV5-4 and TRBJ2-2; no clear D gene. CDR1 is SGHNT, CDR2 YYREEE, per germline (reference sequence). The ends were cut back, 1 base at V and 7 bases at J, with 11 bases in the middle. This CDR3 comprises 14 residues.